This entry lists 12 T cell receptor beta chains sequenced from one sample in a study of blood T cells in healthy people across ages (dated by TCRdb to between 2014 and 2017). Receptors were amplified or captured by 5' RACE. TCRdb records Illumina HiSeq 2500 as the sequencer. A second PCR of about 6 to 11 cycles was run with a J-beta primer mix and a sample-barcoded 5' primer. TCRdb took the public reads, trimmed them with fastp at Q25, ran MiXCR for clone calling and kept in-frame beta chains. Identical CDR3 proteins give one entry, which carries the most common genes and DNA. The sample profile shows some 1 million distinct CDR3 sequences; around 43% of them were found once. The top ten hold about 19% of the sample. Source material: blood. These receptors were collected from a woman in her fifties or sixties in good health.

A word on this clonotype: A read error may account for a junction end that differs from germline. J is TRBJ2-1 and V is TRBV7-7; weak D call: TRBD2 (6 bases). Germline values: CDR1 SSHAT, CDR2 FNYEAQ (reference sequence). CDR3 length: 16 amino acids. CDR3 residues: CASSPRDGSSYKEQFF. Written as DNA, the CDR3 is TGTGCCAGCAGCCCCAGGGACGGGAGCTCCTACAAGGAGCAGTTCTTC.

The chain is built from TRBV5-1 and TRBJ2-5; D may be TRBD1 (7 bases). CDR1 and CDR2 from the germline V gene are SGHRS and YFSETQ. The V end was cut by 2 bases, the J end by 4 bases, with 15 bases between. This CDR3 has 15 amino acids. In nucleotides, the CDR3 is TGCGCCAGCAGCTTCGGAGGCAGGGGGGCAGAGACCCAGTACTTC. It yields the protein CASSFGGRGAETQYF.

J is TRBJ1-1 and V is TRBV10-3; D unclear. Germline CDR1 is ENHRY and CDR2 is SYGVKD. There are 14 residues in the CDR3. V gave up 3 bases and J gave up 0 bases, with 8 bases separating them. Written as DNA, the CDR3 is TGTGCCATCAGTGACGGGGTTGTGAACACTGAAGCTTTCTTT. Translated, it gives CAISDGVVNTEAFF.

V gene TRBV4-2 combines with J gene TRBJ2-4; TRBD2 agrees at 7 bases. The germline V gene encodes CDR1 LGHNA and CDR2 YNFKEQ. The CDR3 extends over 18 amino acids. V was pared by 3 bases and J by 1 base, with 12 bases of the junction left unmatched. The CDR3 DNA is TGTGCCAGCAGCCAGGGTACTACGGGAGGATGGGCCAAAAACATTCAGTACTTC. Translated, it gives CASSQGTTGGWAKNIQYF.

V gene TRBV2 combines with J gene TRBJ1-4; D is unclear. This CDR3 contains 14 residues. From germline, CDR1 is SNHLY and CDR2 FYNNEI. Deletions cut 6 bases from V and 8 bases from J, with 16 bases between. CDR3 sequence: CASSNPAKGEKLFF. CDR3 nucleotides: TGTGCCAGCAGCAACCCAGCAAAGGGAGAAAAACTGTTTTTT. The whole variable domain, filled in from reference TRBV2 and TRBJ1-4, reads EPEVTQTPSHQVTQMGQEVILRCVPISNHLYFYWYRQILGQKVEFLVSFYNNEISEKSEIFDDQFSVERPDGSNFTLKIRSTKLEDSAMYFCASSNPAKGEKLFFGSGTQLSVL.

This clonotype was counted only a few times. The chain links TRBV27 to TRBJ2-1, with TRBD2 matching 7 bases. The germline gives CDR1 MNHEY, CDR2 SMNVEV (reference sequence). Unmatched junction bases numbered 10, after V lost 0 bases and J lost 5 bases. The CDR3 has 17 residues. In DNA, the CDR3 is TGTGCCAGCAGTTTATCAAGTGGGAGGGCCTTCAACAATGAGCAGTTCTTC. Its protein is CASSLSSGRAFNNEQFF.

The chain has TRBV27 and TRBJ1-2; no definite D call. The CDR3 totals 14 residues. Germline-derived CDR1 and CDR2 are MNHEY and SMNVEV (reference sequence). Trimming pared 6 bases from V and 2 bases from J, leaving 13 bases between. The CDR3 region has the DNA TGTGCCAGCAGGACACGCGAGCTAAACTATGGCTACACCTTC. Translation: CASRTRELNYGYTF.

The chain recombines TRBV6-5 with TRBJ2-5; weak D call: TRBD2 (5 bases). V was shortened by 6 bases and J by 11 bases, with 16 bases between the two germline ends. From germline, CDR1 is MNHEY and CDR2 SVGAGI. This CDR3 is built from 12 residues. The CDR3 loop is CASRGSRDEQYF. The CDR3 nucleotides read TGTGCCAGCAGGGGGAGTAGGGATGAGCAGTACTTC.

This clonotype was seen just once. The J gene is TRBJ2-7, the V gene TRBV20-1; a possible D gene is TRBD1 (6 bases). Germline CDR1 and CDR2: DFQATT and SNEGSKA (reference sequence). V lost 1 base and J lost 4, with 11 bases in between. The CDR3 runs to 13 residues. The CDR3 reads CSARAKQGYEQYF. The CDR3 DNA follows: TGCAGTGCTAGAGCGAAACAGGGTTACGAGCAGTACTTC.

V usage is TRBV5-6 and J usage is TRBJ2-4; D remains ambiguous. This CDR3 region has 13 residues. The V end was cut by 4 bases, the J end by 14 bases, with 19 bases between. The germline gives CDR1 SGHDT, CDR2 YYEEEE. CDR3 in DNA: TGTGCCAGCAGCGCCCCGGAGAGAACTGGGGAGTACTTC. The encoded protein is CASSAPERTGEYF.

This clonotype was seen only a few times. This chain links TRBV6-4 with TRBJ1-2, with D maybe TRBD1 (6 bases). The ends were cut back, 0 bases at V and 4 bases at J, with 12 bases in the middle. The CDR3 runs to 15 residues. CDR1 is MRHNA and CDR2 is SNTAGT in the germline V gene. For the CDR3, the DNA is TGTGCCAGCAGTGACTCGAGCACAGGGCTCTATGGCTACACCTTC. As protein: CASSDSSTGLYGYTF.

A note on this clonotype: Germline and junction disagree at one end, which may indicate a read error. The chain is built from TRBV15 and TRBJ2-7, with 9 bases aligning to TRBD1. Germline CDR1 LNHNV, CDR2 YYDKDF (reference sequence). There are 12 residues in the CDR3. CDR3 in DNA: TGCGCCACACGGGACAGGGATTACGGGCAGTACTTC. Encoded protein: CATRDRDYGQYF.